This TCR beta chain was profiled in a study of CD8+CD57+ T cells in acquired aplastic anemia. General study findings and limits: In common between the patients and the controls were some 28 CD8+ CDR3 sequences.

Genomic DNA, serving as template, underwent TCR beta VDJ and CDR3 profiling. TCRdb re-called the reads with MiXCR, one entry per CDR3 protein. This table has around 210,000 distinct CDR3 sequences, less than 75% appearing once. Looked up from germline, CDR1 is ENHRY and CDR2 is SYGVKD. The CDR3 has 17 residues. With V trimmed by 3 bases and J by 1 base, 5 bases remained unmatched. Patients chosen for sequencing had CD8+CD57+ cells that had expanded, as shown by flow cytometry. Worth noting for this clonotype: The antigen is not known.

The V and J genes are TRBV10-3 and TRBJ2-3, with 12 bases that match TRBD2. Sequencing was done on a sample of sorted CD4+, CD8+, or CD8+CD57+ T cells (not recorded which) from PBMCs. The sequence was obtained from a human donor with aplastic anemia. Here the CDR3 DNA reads TGTGCCATCAGTGAAAGGGCTAGCGGGAGGGGCACAGATACGCAGTATTTT. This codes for CAISERASGRGTDTQYF.